The source of this T cell receptor (beta chain) is a study of shared clonotypes between healthy human individuals. Sorted-subset replicate PCR reactions were performed with roughly 200 ng DNA, corresponding to about 30,000 T cell genomes. In the authors' workflow: Filtering differed, since immunoSEQ gave only junction sequences and no quality scores. Here immunoSEQ multiplex PCR was the method, and the copy in TCRdb shows in-frame clones only, minus some. V, J and clone size reflect that table, while D and trimming were determined from the DNA. The profile shows 1.4 million or so clones, 98% of them singletons. This CDR3 is built from 15 residues. Deletions cut 6 bases from V and 2 bases from J, with 16 bases between. The germline gives CDR1 MDHEN, CDR2 SYDVKM. Whole-study findings and limits: Rarefaction revealed incomplete sorted-subset sequencing despite large depth. Collection of samples was limited to blood; tissue repertoires likely differ.

A remark on this clone: What it binds is unknown.

V usage is TRBV28 and J usage is TRBJ1-1, with D tentatively TRBD1 (5 bases). The origin of this receptor is a man aged 25 to 45 in good health. Specimen: naive CD4+ T cells sorted from blood. As to subset: CD45RA+ positively selected. CDR3 DNA: TGTGCCAGCAGGCGATGGTGGGGACCCAACACTGAAGCTTTCTTT. Translation gives CASRRWWGPNTEAFF.